A selection of T cell receptor beta chains follows, all from one sample in a study of response to subunit inactivated influenza vaccine. TCRdb re-derived calls from the RT-PCR reads in MiXCR, one entry per CDR3 protein. The sample gives roughly 500,000 distinct CDR3 sequences, 15% to 20% of which show up once; 3% to 3.5% is in the top ten. The sequencing used CD4+ T cells sorted from PBMCs, collected approximately 25 months after vaccination. The source is a man aged 50 to 75 who received an inactivated influenza vaccine. Both conserved end residues are part of each CDR3. Each record gives: CDR3 length, D gene, J gene, clone size, V gene, CDR3 protein, CDR3 DNA. A D gene is named only where the DNA matches it firmly. Rows give clone size only sometimes, using once, few, many, or a class for an expanded clone.

14,TRBD1,TRBJ2-5,NA,TRBV12-3/TRBV12-4,CASSYTGDQETQYF,TGTGCCAGCAGCTACACAGGGGACCAAGAGACCCAGTACTTC
11,NA,TRBJ1-6,many,TRBV20-1,CSARDFPALHF,TGCAGTGCTAGAGATTTCCCCGCCCTCCACTTT
14,NA,TRBJ2-3,NA,TRBV7-2,CASSLSRGSDTQYF,TGTGCCAGCAGCTTAAGCAGGGGTTCAGATACGCAGTATTTT
13,NA,TRBJ1-1,few,TRBV9,CASSIQGNTEAFF,TGTGCCAGCAGCATACAGGGGAACACTGAAGCTTTCTTT
13,NA,TRBJ2-7,NA,TRBV6-1,CASSEVSVGEQYF,TGTGCCAGCAGTGAAGTGTCAGTAGGTGAGCAGTACTTC
11,NA,TRBJ1-2,few,TRBV3-1,CASSQAGGYTF,TGTGCCAGCAGCCAAGCTGGTGGCTACACCTTC
16,TRBD2,TRBJ2-1,NA,TRBV5-1,CASSLEAGGSVYEQFF,TGCGCCAGCAGCTTGGAAGCGGGGGGGTCCGTATATGAGCAGTTCTTC
15,NA,TRBJ1-6,few,TRBV4-2,CASSQRDGHNSPLHF,TGTGCCAGCAGCCAAAGGGACGGCCATAATTCACCCCTCCACTTT
18,NA,TRBJ2-5,NA,TRBV5-1,CASSLERAGSKSRETQYF,TGCGCCAGCAGCTTGGAGAGGGCAGGGTCGAAAAGTAGGGAGACCCAGTACTTC
13,NA,TRBJ1-2,few,TRBV11-2,CASSEQGTYGYTF,TGTGCCAGCAGCGAACAGGGCACCTATGGCTACACCTTC
13,NA,TRBJ2-2,many,TRBV29-1,CSVGTGLTGELFF,TGCAGCGTCGGTACAGGGCTCACCGGGGAGCTGTTTTTT
17,NA,TRBJ2-6,few,TRBV5-3,CASSLRAQSSGANVLTF,TGTGCCAGCAGCTTGAGAGCCCAATCCTCTGGGGCCAACGTCCTGACTTTC
13,NA,TRBJ2-7,NA,TRBV13,CASSRGFSYEQYF,TGTGCCAGCAGCCGCGGGTTTTCCTACGAGCAGTACTTC
11,NA,TRBJ2-7,NA,TRBV12-3/TRBV12-4,CASSFLNEQYF,TGTGCCAGCAGTTTTCTCAACGAGCAGTACTTC
15,TRBD1,TRBJ2-2,NA,TRBV19,CASSDRGVGTGELFF,TGTGCCAGTAGTGACAGGGGCGTGGGGACCGGGGAGCTGTTTTTT
13,TRBD2,TRBJ2-3,NA,TRBV11-2,CASSTGTSDTQYF,TGTGCCAGCAGCACGGGGACTAGCGATACGCAGTATTTT
15,NA,TRBJ1-1,few,TRBV18,CASSPTVGKEGEAFF,TGTGCCAGCTCACCGACCGTGGGGAAAGAGGGCGAAGCTTTCTTT
14,NA,TRBJ1-6,few,TRBV27,CASRPRLENSPLHF,TGTGCCAGCCGCCCCAGATTAGAGAATTCACCCCTCCACTTT
16,NA,TRBJ2-3,few,TRBV4-3,CASSPEAEGGADTQYF,TGCGCCAGCAGCCCAGAAGCGGAGGGGGGTGCAGATACGCAGTATTTT
16,TRBD1,TRBJ2-1,NA,TRBV24-1,CATSDLRQGPGNEQFF,TGTGCCACCAGTGATCTCAGACAGGGGCCAGGGAATGAGCAGTTCTTC
14,TRBD1,TRBJ2-7,many,TRBV7-2,CASSLGTATYEQYF,TGTGCCAGCAGCTTGGGGACAGCCACCTACGAGCAGTACTTC
13,NA,TRBJ1-2,many,TRBV27,CASSPTGFYGYTF,TGTGCCAGCAGTCCTACAGGGTTCTATGGCTACACCTTC
15,NA,TRBJ1-1,few,TRBV5-1,CASSPGKSSNTEAFF,TGCGCCAGCAGCCCAGGGAAAAGCTCGAACACTGAAGCTTTCTTT
15,NA,TRBJ2-7,NA,TRBV5-1,CASSLGHRTSYEQYF,TGCGCCAGCAGCTTGGGACACCGTACTTCCTACGAGCAGTACTTC
15,TRBD1,TRBJ1-5,NA,TRBV5-6,CASSLGQGPYQPQHF,TGTGCCAGCAGCTTAGGACAGGGACCATATCAGCCCCAGCATTTT
15,TRBD1,TRBJ1-5,few,TRBV5-1,CASSWTGDGGQPQHF,TGCGCCAGCAGCTGGACAGGGGACGGGGGGCAGCCCCAGCATTTT
15,NA,TRBJ2-7,many,TRBV27,CASRDQGRYPYEQYF,TGTGCCAGCAGAGATCAGGGGAGGTACCCCTACGAGCAGTACTTC
15,TRBD1,TRBJ2-1,few,TRBV12-3/TRBV12-4,CASSLGLDRGAEQFF,TGTGCCAGCAGTTTAGGTCTCGACAGGGGGGCTGAGCAGTTCTTC
15,NA,TRBJ2-2,many,TRBV5-1,CASSLGQGYTGELFF,TGCGCCAGCAGCTTGGGTCAGGGGTACACCGGGGAGCTGTTTTTT
15,NA,TRBJ2-2,many,TRBV5-5,CASSLVRGPTGELFF,TGTGCCAGCAGCTTGGTTCGGGGGCCCACCGGGGAGCTGTTTTTT
13,TRBD2,TRBJ2-3,NA,TRBV20-1,CSAGGGSGDTQYF,TGCAGTGCCGGCGGGGGGTCAGGAGATACGCAGTATTTT
11,NA,TRBJ2-5,NA,TRBV6-2/TRBV6-3,CASSESQTQYF,TGTGCCAGCAGTGAGTCGCAGACCCAGTACTTC
16,TRBD2,TRBJ2-4,few,TRBV20-1,CSARWTSGSSKNIQYF,TGCAGTGCTAGATGGACTAGCGGGAGTTCCAAAAACATTCAGTACTTC
16,NA,TRBJ2-1,many,TRBV4-2,CASSQDRDGTYNEQFF,TGTGCCAGCAGCCAAGATCGGGACGGTACTTACAATGAGCAGTTCTTC
15,NA,TRBJ2-7,NA,TRBV3-1,CASSQGHEGNYEQYF,TGTGCCAGCAGCCAAGGACATGAGGGAAACTACGAGCAGTACTTC
13,TRBD1,TRBJ1-1,once,TRBV5-6,CASSFLGQGYAFF,TGTGCCAGCAGCTTTTTGGGACAGGGGTACGCTTTCTTT
15,NA,TRBJ2-7,NA,TRBV4-2,CASSQDLTGIYEQYF,TGTGCCAGCAGCCAAGATCTAACAGGGATCTACGAGCAGTACTTC
14,NA,TRBJ1-6,many,TRBV25-1,CASRGTWDNSPLHF,TGTGCCAGCAGAGGGACCTGGGACAATTCACCCCTCCACTTT
12,NA,TRBJ2-7,NA,TRBV2,CASTESSYEQYF,TGTGCCAGCACGGAGAGCTCCTACGAGCAGTACTTC
15,TRBD2,TRBJ2-1,NA,TRBV6-2/TRBV6-3,CASTPRNGRANEQFF,TGTGCCAGCACCCCCCGAAACGGGAGGGCCAATGAGCAGTTCTTC
15,TRBD2,TRBJ2-5,NA,TRBV5-6,CASSLKAGGPETQYF,TGTGCCAGCAGCCTAAAAGCGGGAGGGCCTGAGACCCAGTACTTC
14,NA,TRBJ2-2,few,TRBV4-3,CASSPGTGTGELFF,TGCGCCAGCAGCCCAGGAACCGGCACCGGGGAGCTGTTTTTT
14,NA,TRBJ1-1,NA,TRBV12-3/TRBV12-4,CASSLVRWGTEAFF,TGTGCCAGCAGTTTAGTACGGTGGGGCACTGAAGCTTTCTTT